This T cell receptor (beta chain) was observed in a study of blood T cell repertoires in COVID-19. Overall study: T cells, B-cell-depleted T cells, or PBMCs provided the cDNA or gDNA that served as material.

Repertoires were generated with immunoSEQ multiplex PCR, while TCRdb's copy carries only in-frame clones and drops some. The sample shows 250,000 to 350,000 clones, 70% to 85% of them seen only once. The V gene's germline CDR1 is MDHEN and CDR2 SYDVKM. This CDR3 region has 15 residues. V lost 2 bases and J lost 9; bases outside the gene matches: 6. This clone was counted only a few times. This TCR was recovered from a human donor with COVID-19, enrolled during active disease. The donor label of this sample is uncertain. Sequenced: peripheral blood. This chain joins TRBV28 and TRBJ1-6; 8 nucleotides match TRBD1. The CDR3: CASSLARQGSSPLHF. DNA for the CDR3: TGTGCCAGCAGTTTAGCGAGACAGGGGAGTTCACCCCTCCACTTT. Full variable domain (outside the CDR3, taken from reference TRBV28 and TRBJ1-6): DVKVTQSSRYLVKRTGEKVFLECVQDMDHENMFWYRQDPGLGLRLIYFSYDVKMKEKGDIPEGYSVSREKKERFSLILESASTNQTSMYLCASSLARQGSSPLHFGNGTRLTVT.